This T cell receptor (beta chain) emerged from a study of blood T cells in healthy people across ages. Then a second PCR, running about 6 to 11 cycles, was carried out with a sample-barcoded 5' primer and a J-beta primer mix. TCRdb re-derived calls from the 5' RACE reads in MiXCR, one entry per CDR3 protein. Altogether approximately 850,000 distinct CDR3 sequences are present, around 42% being singletons, with the ten largest covering 15% to 25%. Trimming shortened V by 0 bases and J by 1 base, and 10 bases separated the two germline ends. Germline CDR1 is MNHEY and CDR2 is SMNVEV (reference sequence). The CDR3 length is 16 residues. In regard to this clonotype: Antigen: not known.

PBMCs were isolated at a quantity of at least 6 million per sample. General observations from the study: Roughly linearly, TCR beta diversity per million T cells fell as age increased.

This TCR derives from a man aged 55 to 70 in good health. The material sequenced was blood. The chain recombines TRBV27 with TRBJ2-1; D is possibly TRBD1 or TRBD2 (5 bases each). The CDR3 nucleotides read TGTGCCAGCAGTTTATCGCCGGGGCTGTCCTACAATGAGCAGTTCTTC. This encodes CASSLSPGLSYNEQFF.